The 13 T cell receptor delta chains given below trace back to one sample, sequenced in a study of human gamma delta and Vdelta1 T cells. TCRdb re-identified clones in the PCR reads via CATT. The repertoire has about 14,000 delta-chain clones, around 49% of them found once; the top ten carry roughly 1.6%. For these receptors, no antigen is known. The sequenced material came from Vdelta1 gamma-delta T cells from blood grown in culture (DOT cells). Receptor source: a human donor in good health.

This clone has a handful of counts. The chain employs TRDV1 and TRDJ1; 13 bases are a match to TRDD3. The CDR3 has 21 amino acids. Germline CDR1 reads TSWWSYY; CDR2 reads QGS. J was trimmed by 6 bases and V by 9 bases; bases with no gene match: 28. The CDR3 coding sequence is TGTGCTCTGCAACCTGCCCCTCCGGGTGGTACTGGGGGATACGCGGAGAATAAACTCATCTTT. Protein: CALQPAPPGGTGGYAENKLIF.

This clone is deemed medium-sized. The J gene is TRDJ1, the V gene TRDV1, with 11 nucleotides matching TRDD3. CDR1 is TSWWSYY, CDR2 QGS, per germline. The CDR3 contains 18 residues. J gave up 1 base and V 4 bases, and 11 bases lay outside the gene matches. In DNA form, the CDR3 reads TGTGCTCTTGGGGGCTACAGGGGCTGGGGGATACTCACCGATAAACTCATCTTT. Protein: CALGGYRGWGILTDKLIF.

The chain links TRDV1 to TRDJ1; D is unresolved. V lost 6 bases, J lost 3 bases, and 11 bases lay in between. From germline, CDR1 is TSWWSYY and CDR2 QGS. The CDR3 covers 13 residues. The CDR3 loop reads CALGGQDADKLIF. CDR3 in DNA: TGTGCTCTTGGTGGTCAGGATGCCGATAAACTCATCTTT.

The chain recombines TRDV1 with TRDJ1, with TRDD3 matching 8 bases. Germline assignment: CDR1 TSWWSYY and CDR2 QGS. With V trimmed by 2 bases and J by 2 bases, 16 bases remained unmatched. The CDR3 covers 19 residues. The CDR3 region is CALGEFFLQYWGLTDKLIF. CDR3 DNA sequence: TGTGCTCTTGGGGAATTTTTCCTTCAGTACTGGGGGCTTACCGATAAACTCATCTTT.

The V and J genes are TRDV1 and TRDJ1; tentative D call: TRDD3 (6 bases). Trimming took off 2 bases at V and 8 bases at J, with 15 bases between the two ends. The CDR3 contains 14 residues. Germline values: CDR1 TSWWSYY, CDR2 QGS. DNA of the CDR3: TGTGCTCTTGGGGAAGACGTACGTCTGGGGAAACTCATCTTT. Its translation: CALGEDVRLGKLIF.

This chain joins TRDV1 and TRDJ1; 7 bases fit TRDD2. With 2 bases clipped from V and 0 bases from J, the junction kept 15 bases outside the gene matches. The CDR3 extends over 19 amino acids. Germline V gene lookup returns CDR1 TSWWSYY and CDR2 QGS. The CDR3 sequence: CALGEFGFLGAPYTDKLIF. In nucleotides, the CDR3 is TGTGCTCTTGGGGAATTCGGCTTCCTAGGGGCACCCTACACCGATAAACTCATCTTT.

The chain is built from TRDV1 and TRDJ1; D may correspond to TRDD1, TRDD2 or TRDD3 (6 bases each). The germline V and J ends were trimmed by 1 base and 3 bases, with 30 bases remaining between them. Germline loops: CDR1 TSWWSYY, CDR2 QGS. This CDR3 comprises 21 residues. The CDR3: CALGEPAEILRAGEIPDKLIF. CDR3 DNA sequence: TGTGCTCTTGGGGAACCGGCCGAGATCCTACGCGCTGGGGAAATACCCGATAAACTCATCTTT.

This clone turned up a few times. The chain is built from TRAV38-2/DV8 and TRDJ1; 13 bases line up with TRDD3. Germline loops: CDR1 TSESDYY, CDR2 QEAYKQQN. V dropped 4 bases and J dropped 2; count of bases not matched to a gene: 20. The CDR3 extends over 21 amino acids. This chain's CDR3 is CAYRALRTRTGGYEATDKLIF. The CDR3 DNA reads TGTGCTTATAGGGCCCTACGAACTCGTACTGGGGGATACGAGGCTACCGATAAACTCATCTTT.

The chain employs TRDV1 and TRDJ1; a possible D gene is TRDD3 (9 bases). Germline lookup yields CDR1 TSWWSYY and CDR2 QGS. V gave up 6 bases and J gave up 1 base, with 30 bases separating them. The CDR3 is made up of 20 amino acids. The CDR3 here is CALGLPILLGDLKPTDKLIF. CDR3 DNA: TGTGCTCTTGGCCTTCCTATATTACTGGGGGACCTTAAACCCACCGATAAACTCATCTTT.

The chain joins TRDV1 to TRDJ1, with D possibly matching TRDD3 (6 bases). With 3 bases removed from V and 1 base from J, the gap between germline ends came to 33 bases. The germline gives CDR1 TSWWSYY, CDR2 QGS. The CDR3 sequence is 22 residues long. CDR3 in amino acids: CALGESPPPPPRGTPLTDKLIF. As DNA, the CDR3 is TGTGCTCTTGGGGAGTCCCCCCCTCCCCCGCCCCGGGGGACCCCCCTCACCGATAAACTCATCTTT.

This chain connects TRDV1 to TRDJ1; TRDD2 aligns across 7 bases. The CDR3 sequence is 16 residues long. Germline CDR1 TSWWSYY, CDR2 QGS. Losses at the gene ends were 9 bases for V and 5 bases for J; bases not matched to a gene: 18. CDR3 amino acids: CALRSLPSAGWDKLIF. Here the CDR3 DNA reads TGTGCTCTGCGATCGCTTCCTAGCGCGGGGTGGGATAAACTCATCTTT.

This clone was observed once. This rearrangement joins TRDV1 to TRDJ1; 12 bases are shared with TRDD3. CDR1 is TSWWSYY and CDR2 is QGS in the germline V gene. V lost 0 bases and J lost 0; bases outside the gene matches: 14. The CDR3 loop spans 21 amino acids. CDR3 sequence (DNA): TGTGCTCTTGGGGAACTCCCCCGGTACTGGGGGATACCGAAGTACACCGATAAACTCATCTTT. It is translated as CALGELPRYWGIPKYTDKLIF.

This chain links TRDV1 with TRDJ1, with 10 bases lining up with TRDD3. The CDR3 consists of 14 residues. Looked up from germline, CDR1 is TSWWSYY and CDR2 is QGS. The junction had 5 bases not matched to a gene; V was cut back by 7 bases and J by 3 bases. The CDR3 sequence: CALAPWGIPDKLIF. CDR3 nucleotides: TGTGCTCTTGCCCCGTGGGGGATACCCGATAAACTCATCTTT.